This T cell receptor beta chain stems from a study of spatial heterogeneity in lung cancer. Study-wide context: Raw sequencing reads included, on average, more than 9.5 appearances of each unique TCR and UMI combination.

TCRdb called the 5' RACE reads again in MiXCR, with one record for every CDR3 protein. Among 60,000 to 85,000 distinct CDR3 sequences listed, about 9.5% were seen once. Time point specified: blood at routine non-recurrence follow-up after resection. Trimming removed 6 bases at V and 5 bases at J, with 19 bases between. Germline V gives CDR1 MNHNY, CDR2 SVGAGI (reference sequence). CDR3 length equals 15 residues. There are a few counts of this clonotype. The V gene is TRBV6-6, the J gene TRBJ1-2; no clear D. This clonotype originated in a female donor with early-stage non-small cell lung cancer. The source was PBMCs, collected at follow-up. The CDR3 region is CASSARDGNPYGYTF. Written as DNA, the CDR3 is TGTGCCAGCAGCGCTCGTGACGGAAACCCTTATGGCTACACCTTC.